The TCR beta chain under discussion was sequenced for a study of radiotherapy plus CTLA-4 blockade in lung cancer. Study background: Across the patients, objective responses occurred in about 19%, and disease control in 30% to 35%. General study results and limits: There was expansion of tumor-derived TCR clones in blood after radiotherapy plus ipilimumab. The best predictor of response was reported to be early blood T cell clone dynamics, with interferon-beta.

Germline CDR1 and CDR2: SGDLS and YYNGEE. J lost 0 bases, V lost 0 bases, and 4 bases had no gene match. This CDR3 is 16 amino acids long. TCRdb's copy holds only in-frame clones and misses some; the assay was immunoSEQ multiplex PCR. Here the sample spans approximately 94,000 clones, 80% to 85% being singletons. Those patients who had chemo-refractory metastatic non-small-cell lung cancer were given focal radiation along with CTLA-4 blockade through ipilimumab. This clone was seen only a few times. Its cognate antigen is unknown. Sequences were derived from peripheral blood, sampled from a patient treated with radiotherapy plus ipilimumab. This rearrangement joins TRBV9 to TRBJ2-5; 8 nucleotides agree with TRBD1. The sequence came from a human donor with non-small cell lung cancer that progressed on radiotherapy plus ipilimumab. CDR3 amino acids: CASSVEAGGDQETQYF. The CDR3 DNA reads as TGTGCCAGCAGCGTAGAGGCAGGGGGCGACCAAGAGACCCAGTACTTC.